Listed here are 10 T cell receptor beta chains from one sample, sequenced in a study of cytomegalovirus exposure and HLA in healthy donors. PCR used 60 Vbeta primers and 13 Jbeta primers. Generated by immunoSEQ multiplex PCR, the TCRdb table keeps only in-frame clones and is missing some. The sample consists of about 150,000 clones, around 75% of them appearing once. What was sequenced was PBMCs. The receptors originated from a man between 18 and 29 years old in good health and CMV-seronegative.

The gene calls are TRBV7-9 and TRBJ1-1; D unresolved. CDR1 and CDR2 from the germline V gene are SEHNR and FQNEAQ (reference sequence). The CDR3 runs 15 residues. The germline V and J ends were trimmed by 1 base and 6 bases, with 15 bases remaining between them. CDR3 region: CASSLGASSDSEAFF. CDR3 bases: TGTGCCAGCAGCTTAGGGGCATCCTCGGACTCTGAAGCTTTCTTT. The complete variable domain, with remaining parts taken from reference TRBV7-9 and TRBJ1-1, reads DTGVSQNPRHKITKRGQNVTFRCDPISEHNRLYWYRQTLGQGPEFLTYFQNEAQLEKSRLLSDRFSAERPKGSFSTLEIQRTEQGDSAMYLCASSLGASSDSEAFFGQGTRLTVV.

The J gene is TRBJ2-7, the V gene TRBV7-2; D is undetermined. CDR3 length equals 13 residues. V was cut by 3 bases and J by 0 bases, with 6 bases left in between. The germline V gene has CDR1 SGHTA and CDR2 FQGNSA. This CDR3 is CASSFGPSYEQYF. CDR3 DNA: TGTGCCAGCAGCTTTGGGCCCTCCTACGAGCAGTACTTC.

This rearrangement joins TRBV5-1 to TRBJ1-2, with D possibly matching TRBD1 (6 bases). The germline V gene has CDR1 SGHRS and CDR2 YFSETQ. The CDR3 is 13 amino acids. The V gene lost 5 bases and the J gene lost 2 bases, with 10 bases spanning the gap. The CDR3: CASSSDSNYGYTF. The DNA for the CDR3 is TGCGCCAGCAGTTCGGACAGCAACTATGGCTACACCTTC.

This sequence joins TRBV9 and TRBJ2-5; 10 bases line up with TRBD2. This CDR3 has 16 residues. J was trimmed by 5 bases and V by 0 bases; bases with no gene match: 7. Germline V gene data show CDR1 as SGDLS and CDR2 as YYNGEE. The DNA for the CDR3 is TGTGCCAGCAGCGTAGGGGTAGCGGGAGGTCCCGAGACCCAGTACTTC. Translation gives CASSVGVAGGPETQYF.

The chain joins TRBV5-1 to TRBJ2-7; 8 nucleotides agree with TRBD2. After removal of 4 bases from V and 13 bases from J, the junction contained 7 bases not matched to a gene. CDR1 and CDR2 from the germline V gene are SGHRS and YFSETQ. The CDR3 is 11 amino acids. CDR3 nucleotide sequence: TGCGCCAGCAGCGGTAATAGCGGGACTTACTTC. As protein: CASSGNSGTYF.

The V call is TRBV5-4, the J call TRBJ2-5; possible D gene TRBD2, 6 bases. The CDR3 sequence is 16 residues long. With 0 bases removed from V and 5 bases from J, the gap between germline ends came to 17 bases. CDR1 is SGHNT, CDR2 YYREEE, per germline (reference sequence). The CDR3 region is CASSLGRLGRRETQYF. The DNA of the CDR3 is TGTGCCAGCAGCTTGGGGAGACTAGGGAGGAGGGAGACCCAGTACTTC.

This clone showed up just a few times. This rearrangement joins TRBV14 to TRBJ1-6; D is ambiguous. V was trimmed by 6 bases and J by 8 bases, leaving 11 bases between them. The CDR3 length is 13 residues. Per the germline V gene, CDR1 is SGHDN and CDR2 is FVKESK. The CDR3 bases are TGTGCCAGCAGTGGCGGATTGGATTCACCCCTCCACTTT. It encodes CASSGGLDSPLHF.

CDR3 sequence: CASSWDRGSNEQYF. The DNA for the CDR3 is TGTGCCAGCAGCTGGGACAGGGGTTCCAACGAGCAGTACTTC. The V and J genes are TRBV7-9 and TRBJ2-7; TRBD1 matches at 10 bases. CDR1 and CDR2 (germline): SEHNR, FQNEAQ (reference sequence). V shed 4 bases, J shed 5 bases, and the junction held 5 bases outside the gene matches. CDR3 length: 14 amino acids. Full variable domain (missing parts from reference TRBV7-9 and TRBJ2-7): DTGVSQNPRHKITKRGQNVTFRCDPISEHNRLYWYRQTLGQGPEFLTYFQNEAQLEKSRLLSDRFSAERPKGSFSTLEIQRTEQGDSAMYLCASSWDRGSNEQYFGPGTRLTVT.

The chain combines TRBV6-5 with TRBJ2-3; possibly TRBD2 for D (6 bases). Germline CDR1 MNHEY, CDR2 SVGAGI. There are 14 residues in the CDR3. V was shortened by 6 bases and J by 1 base, with 11 bases between the two germline ends. This chain's CDR3 is CASRRGLRTDTQYF. CDR3 sequence (DNA): TGTGCCAGCAGACGGGGACTCCGCACAGATACGCAGTATTTT.

Notes on this clone: One end of the junction does not line up with germline, which may come from a read error. The V and J genes are TRBV18 and TRBJ2-7, with D uncertain. CDR1 is KGHSH, CDR2 LQKENI, per germline. The CDR3 length is 12 residues. The CDR3 spells CASSPPSDEQYF. The CDR3 region has the DNA TGTGCCAGCTCACCACCCTCCGACGAGCAGTACTTC.